The 27 T cell receptor beta chains presented below share a single source sample, sequenced in a study of blood T cell repertoires in COVID-19. Repertoires were generated with immunoSEQ multiplex PCR, while TCRdb's copy carries only in-frame clones and drops some. The data contain about 69,000 clones, under 85% of them singletons. Sequenced: peripheral blood. The receptors stem from a man aged 45-60 years with COVID-19, enrolled during active disease.

The chain employs TRBV12-3 or TRBV12-4 and TRBJ1-6; tentatively, D is TRBD1 (5 bases). V shed 3 bases and J shed 9 bases, with 6 bases lying between them. CDR3 length equals 12 residues. CDR3 coding DNA: TGTGCCAGCAGTTTTCAGGGTTCACCCCTCCACTTT. This sequence encodes CASSFQGSPLHF.

This clone was recorded only once. The chain is built from TRBV9 and TRBJ1-6, with 8 bases that match TRBD1. CDR1 SGDLS and CDR2 YYNGEE come from the germline V gene. J gave up 5 bases and V 4 bases, and 11 bases lay outside the gene matches. The CDR3 loop spans 17 amino acids. The CDR3 spells CASSSPRTGTDNSPLHF. CDR3 sequence (DNA): TGTGCCAGCAGCTCACCTCGGACAGGGACCGATAATTCACCCCTCCACTTT.

DNA of the CDR3: TGTGCCAGCAGAACGGGGGAAGGAAACACCATATATTTT. Translating it yields CASRTGEGNTIYF. The chain has TRBV3-1 (or the pseudogene TRBV3-2) and TRBJ1-3, with D possibly TRBD1 on 5 matching bases. Looked up from germline, CDR1 is LGHDT and CDR2 is YNNKEL (reference sequence). V lost 6 bases and J 4 bases, leaving 10 bases between the germline ends. CDR3 length: 13 amino acids.

The rearrangement uses TRBV14 and TRBJ2-7, with unresolved D. The germline V gene encodes CDR1 SGHDN and CDR2 FVKESK. Trimming left V 4 bases short and J 2 bases short, with 6 bases between. The CDR3 extends over 12 amino acids. The CDR3 region is CASSLVTYEQYF. The CDR3, as DNA: TGTGCCAGCAGCCTAGTAACCTACGAGCAGTACTTC.

V and J are TRBV19 and TRBJ1-1, with 7 bases fitting TRBD1. The germline V gene encodes CDR1 LNHDA and CDR2 SQIVND (reference sequence). Trimming removed 3 bases from V and 5 bases from J; junction bases left unmatched: 12. This CDR3 has 16 amino acids. CDR3 DNA: TGTGCCAGTAGTATCCGACAGGGTCAAGTTCGGACTGAAGCTTTCTTT. Protein product: CASSIRQGQVRTEAFF.

Here the CDR3 reads CASSFRQGVRGNQPQHF. CDR3 sequence (DNA): TGTGCCAGCAGCTTCAGACAGGGGGTTCGGGGCAATCAGCCCCAGCATTTT. The chain uses TRBV7-8 and TRBJ1-5; TRBD1 matches at 9 bases. The J segment lost 2 bases and the V segment lost 3 bases, leaving 8 bases of the junction unmatched. CDR1 and CDR2 from the germline V gene are SGHVS and FQNEAQ. The CDR3 runs to 17 residues.

The chain is built from TRBV10-1 and TRBJ2-7, with D possibly being TRBD1 (5 bases). CDR3 length: 12 residues. Germline V gene data show CDR1 as WNHNN and CDR2 as SYGVQD (reference sequence). The V and J ends lost 8 bases and 1 base respectively, with 9 bases between them. CDR3 loop: CASADSSYEQYF. The CDR3 bases are TGCGCCAGCGCTGACAGTTCCTACGAGCAGTACTTC.

The chain is built from TRBV30 and TRBJ2-3, with 10 bases that match TRBD2. Germline values: CDR1 GTSNPN, CDR2 SVGIG (reference sequence). This CDR3 contains 13 residues. V was clipped by 7 bases and J by 0 bases; unmatched bases: 1. DNA of the CDR3: TGTGCCTTGACTAGCGGGAGCACAGATACGCAGTATTTT. It translates to CALTSGSTDTQYF.

The chain carries TRBV9 and TRBJ1-2; TRBD1 might be the D (5 bases). The CDR3 is made up of 15 amino acids. The V end lost 0 bases, the J end lost 1 base, and 10 bases lay between the germline ends. Germline V gives CDR1 SGDLS, CDR2 YYNGEE. CDR3 in amino acids: CASSVAAGYNYGYTF. The CDR3, as DNA: TGTGCCAGCAGCGTAGCGGCAGGGTATAACTATGGCTACACCTTC.

The chain has TRBV18 and TRBJ1-4; the D is unclear. This CDR3 has 16 residues. The germline CDR1 and CDR2 sequences are KGHSH and LQKENI. V lost 3 bases, J lost 5 bases, and 16 bases lay in between. CDR3 DNA sequence: TGTGCCAGCTCACCCGTGGACTTCCTTCCCAATGAAAAACTGTTTTTT. Amino acid sequence: CASSPVDFLPNEKLFF.

The rearrangement joins TRBV25-1 to TRBJ1-2; TRBD1 might be the D (6 bases). CDR3 length equals 13 residues. Germline CDR1 reads MGHDK; CDR2 reads SYGVNS. The V gene lost 4 bases and the J gene lost 5 bases, with 11 bases spanning the gap. CDR3 region: CASSGQQGYGYTF. The DNA of the CDR3 is TGTGCCAGCAGTGGACAACAGGGATATGGCTACACCTTC.

This clone appeared a single time. This sequence joins TRBV2 and TRBJ1-1; tentative D call: TRBD1 (5 bases). Per the germline V gene, CDR1 is SNHLY and CDR2 is FYNNEI. CDR3 length equals 17 residues. V gave up 2 bases and J gave up 4 bases, with 20 bases separating them. CDR3 protein: CASSERAGQLMATEAFF. The CDR3 DNA reads as TGTGCCAGCAGTGAACGGGCGGGGCAACTAATGGCCACTGAAGCTTTCTTT.

Turning to this clone: Additional DNA sequences in this sample encode the identical CDR3. The gene calls are TRBV7-9 and TRBJ1-1; 7 bases agree with TRBD1. The CDR3 is 13 amino acids. Trimming removed 5 bases from V and 5 bases from J; junction bases left unmatched: 5. Germline V gene lookup returns CDR1 SEHNR and CDR2 FQNEAQ (reference sequence). CDR3 protein: CASSPQGDTEAFF. The CDR3 coding sequence is TGTGCCAGCAGCCCCCAGGGGGATACTGAAGCTTTCTTT.

This chain connects TRBV7-8 to TRBJ2-3; 8 bases line up with TRBD1. The V segment lost 1 base and the J segment 4 bases; nucleotides outside the gene matches: 7. Germline CDR1 is SGHVS and CDR2 is FQNEAQ. The CDR3 totals 16 residues. CDR3 nucleotide sequence: TGTGCCAGCAGCTTAGACCCAACAGGGGGTCCAGATACGCAGTATTTT. It is translated as CASSLDPTGGPDTQYF.

J is TRBJ2-7 and V is TRBV11-2, with TRBD1 identical over 7 bases. The CDR3 sequence is 12 residues long. The trim removed 6 bases at V and 6 bases at J, leaving 5 bases unmatched. Germline CDR1 SGHAT, CDR2 FQNNGV. CDR3 sequence reads: CASSSTGAEQYF. The CDR3 nucleotides read TGTGCCAGCAGTTCCACAGGGGCCGAGCAGTACTTC.

The gene calls are TRBV6-5 and TRBJ1-6, with 9 bases that match TRBD1. V lost 8 bases to trimming and J lost 7 bases; unmatched junction nucleotides: 6. The CDR3 runs to 14 residues. Looked up from germline, CDR1 is MNHEY and CDR2 is SVGAGI. CDR3 sequence (DNA): TGTGCCAGCGGTCGGGACAGGGAAAATTCACCCCTCCACTTT. Translated, it gives CASGRDRENSPLHF.

V gene TRBV29-1 combines with J gene TRBJ1-2, with TRBD1 identical over 9 bases. This CDR3 region has 11 residues. Germline V gene sequence: CDR1 SQVTM, CDR2 ANQGSEA. J gave up 8 bases and V 6 bases, and 4 bases lay outside the gene matches. The CDR3 sequence: CSVGTGKGYTF. CDR3 bases: TGCAGCGTGGGGACAGGGAAGGGCTACACCTTC.

This clone was detected a few times. CDR3 sequence (DNA): TGTGCCAGCAGTGACTCTGCCGGGGGAACGCAGTATTTT. Its translation is CASSDSAGGTQYF. The chain combines TRBV6-4 with TRBJ2-3; D is perhaps TRBD2 (6 bases). V was pared by 0 bases and J by 9 bases, with 10 bases between. The CDR3 consists of 13 residues. In germline, CDR1 is MRHNA, CDR2 SNTAGT.

CDR3 sequence reads: CASSWGQQETQYF. CDR3 in DNA: TGTGCCAGCAGTTGGGGACAGCAAGAGACCCAGTACTTC. The chain employs TRBV28 and TRBJ2-5; 7 bases align to TRBD1. The CDR3 is 13 amino acids. Losses at the gene ends were 4 bases for V and 2 bases for J; bases not matched to a gene: 1. Germline CDR1 MDHEN, CDR2 SYDVKM.

The count of this clone is one. The chain recombines TRBV27 with TRBJ1-2, with 9 bases that match TRBD1. The length of the CDR3 is 16 residues. Germline loops: CDR1 MNHEY, CDR2 SMNVEV (reference sequence). V lost 3 bases, J lost 8 bases, and 13 bases stayed unmatched. CDR3 protein: CASSLSRLGQGKGYTF. DNA for the CDR3: TGTGCCAGCAGTTTGTCTCGGCTGGGACAGGGAAAGGGCTACACCTTC.

The genes are TRBV4-2 and TRBJ2-7; 14 nucleotides agree with TRBD2. The CDR3 contains 15 residues. The germline CDR1 and CDR2 sequences are LGHNA and YNFKEQ. V shed 1 base, J shed 5 bases, and the junction held 1 base outside the gene matches. The CDR3 loop reads CASSQAGLAGDEQYF. The DNA for the CDR3 is TGTGCCAGCAGCCAAGCGGGACTAGCGGGGGACGAGCAGTACTTC.

The rearrangement joins TRBV10-2 to TRBJ2-5; 8 nucleotides agree with TRBD2. CDR1 is WSHSY, CDR2 SAAADI, per germline. The CDR3 sequence is 14 residues long. V lost 7 bases, J lost 8 bases, and 12 bases stayed unmatched. The CDR3 loop is CASNPGLATPTQYF. Here the CDR3 DNA reads TGCGCCAGCAATCCTGGACTAGCCACGCCAACCCAGTACTTC.

On this clone: One end of the junction varies from germline; a read error may be responsible. V is TRBV2 and J is TRBJ1-1; 11 nucleotides line up with TRBD1. Germline V lookup: CDR1 SNHLY, CDR2 FYNNEI. This CDR3 has 15 amino acids. The CDR3 sequence is CASREGTGGGTEAFF. The CDR3, as DNA: TGTGCCAGCAGGGAAGGGACAGGGGGTGGTACTGAAGCTTTCTTT. Full variable domain (rest looked up from reference TRBV2 and TRBJ1-1): EPEVTQTPSHQVTQMGQEVILRCVPISNHLYFYWYRQILGQKVEFLVSFYNNEISEKSEIFDDQFSVERPDGSNFTLKIRSTKLEDSAMYFCASREGTGGGTEAFFGQGTRLTVV.

V usage is TRBV5-4 and J usage is TRBJ2-1; 8 nucleotides line up with TRBD2. This CDR3 contains 16 residues. Germline V CDR1 and CDR2: SGHNT, YYREEE (reference sequence). Trimming at V came to 4 bases and at J to 5 bases, leaving 11 bases not matched to a gene. CDR3: CASSQAGGLINNEQFF. The CDR3 nucleotides read TGTGCCAGCAGCCAGGCGGGGGGTCTAATTAACAATGAGCAGTTCTTC.

This sequence joins TRBV6-1 and TRBJ1-2; D call uncertain. There are 15 residues in the CDR3. CDR1 is MNHNS, CDR2 SASEGT, per germline. The ends were cut back, 2 bases at V and 2 bases at J, with 12 bases in the middle. This CDR3 reads CASSENFAENYGYTF. In DNA form, the CDR3 reads TGTGCCAGCAGTGAAAATTTCGCGGAAAACTATGGCTACACCTTC.

Note on this clone: The sample carries other DNA sequences with the same CDR3. The chain is built from TRBV19 and TRBJ1-5, with D unclear. This CDR3 is 14 amino acids long. Trimming stripped 3 bases from V and 0 bases from J, with 6 bases between. CDR1 is LNHDA, CDR2 SQIVND, per germline (reference sequence). The CDR3 DNA reads TGTGCCAGTAGTATCTCGGTTAGCAATCAGCCCCAGCATTTT. It codes for CASSISVSNQPQHF.

CDR3 in amino acids: CASSAGGGTGNTIYF. The CDR3 DNA follows: TGTGCCAGCAGCGCCGGGGGAGGGACTGGAAACACCATATATTTT. This chain uses TRBV7-2 with TRBJ1-3, with D perhaps TRBD1 (5 bases). Trimming pared 5 bases from V and 2 bases from J, leaving 13 bases between. CDR1 is SGHTA, CDR2 FQGNSA, per germline. This CDR3 spans 15 amino acids. Full variable domain (missing parts from reference TRBV7-2 and TRBJ1-3): GAGVSQSPSNKVTEKGKDVELRCDPISGHTALYWYRQSLGQGLEFLIYFQGNSAPDKSGLPSDRFSAERTGGSVSTLTIQRTQQEDSAVYLCASSAGGGTGNTIYFGEGSWLTVV.